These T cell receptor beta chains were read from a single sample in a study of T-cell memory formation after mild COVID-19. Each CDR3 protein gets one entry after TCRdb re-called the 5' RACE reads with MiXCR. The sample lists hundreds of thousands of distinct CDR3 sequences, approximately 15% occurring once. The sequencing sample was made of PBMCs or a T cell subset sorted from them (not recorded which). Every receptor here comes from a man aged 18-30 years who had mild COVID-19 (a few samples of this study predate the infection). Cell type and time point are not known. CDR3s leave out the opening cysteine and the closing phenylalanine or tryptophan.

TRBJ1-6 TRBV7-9 ASSPRATSYNSPLH
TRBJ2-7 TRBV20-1 SATDRLSSYEQY
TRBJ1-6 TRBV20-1 SARGHGSSPLH
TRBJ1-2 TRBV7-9 ASSLPTVGQGSYT
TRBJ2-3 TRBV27 ASSLLGGTSTDTQY
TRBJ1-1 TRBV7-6 ASSLERSAGNTEAF
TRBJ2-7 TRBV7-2 ASSLGAVYEQY
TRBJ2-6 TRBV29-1 SVIASGSGANVLT
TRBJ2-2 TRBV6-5 ASSYSPGADTGELF
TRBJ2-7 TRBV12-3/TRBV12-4 ASSLALLYEQY
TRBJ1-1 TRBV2 ASSGVGYGAF
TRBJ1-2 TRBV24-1 ATSDGRYGYT
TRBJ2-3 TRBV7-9 ASSLAARSTTQY
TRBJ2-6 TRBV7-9 ASSLPGTAYSGANVLT
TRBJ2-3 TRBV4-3 ASSQDGASGGGTDTQY
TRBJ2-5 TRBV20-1 SANGETQY
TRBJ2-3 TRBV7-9 ASSWGTSGAADTQY
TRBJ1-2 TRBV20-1 SARDSLTGDDGYT
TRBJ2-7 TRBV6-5 ASRRRQGSYEQY
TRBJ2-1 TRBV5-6 ASSFTIREQF
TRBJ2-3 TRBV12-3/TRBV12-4 ASSFGGGAADTQY
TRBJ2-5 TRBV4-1 ASSQGTSGGSPWETQY
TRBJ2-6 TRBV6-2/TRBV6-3 ASSHRGSGANVLT
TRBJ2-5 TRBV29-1 SVESGRGYQETQY
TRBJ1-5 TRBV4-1 ASSQILGQPQH
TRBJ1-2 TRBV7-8 ASSSLGTNYGYT
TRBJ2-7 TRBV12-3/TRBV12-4 ASSGQREQY
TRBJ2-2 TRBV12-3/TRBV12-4 ASRNSGGSGELF
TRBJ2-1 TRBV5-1 ASSLGVRRGVNNEQF
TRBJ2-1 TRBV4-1 ASSQPVPRQARHNEQF
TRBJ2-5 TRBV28 ASRRYQTQY
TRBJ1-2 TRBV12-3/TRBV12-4 ASSFHPRGNGYT
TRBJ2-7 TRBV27 ASSLTGQSSYEQY
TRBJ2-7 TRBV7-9 ASSLEEHYEQY
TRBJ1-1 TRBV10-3 AISESSRGTEAF
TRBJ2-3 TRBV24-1 ATVGPGTDTQY
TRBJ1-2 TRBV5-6 ASSLMRIRFNYGYT
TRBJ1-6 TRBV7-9 ASSLALASSPLH
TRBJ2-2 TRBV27 ASSFAGELF
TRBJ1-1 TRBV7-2 ASSQTGTAADTEAF
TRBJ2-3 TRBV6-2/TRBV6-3 ASSYTKGLAYSTDTQY
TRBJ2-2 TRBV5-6 DSSLYDRDTGELF
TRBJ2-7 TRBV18 ASSRGVGTSSYEQY
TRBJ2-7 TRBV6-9 ASSCNGSYEQY
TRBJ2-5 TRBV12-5 ASTEGQETQY
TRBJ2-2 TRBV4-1 ASSQGYRGSAGELF
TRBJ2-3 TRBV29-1 SALAGDGVTQY
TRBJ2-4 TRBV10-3 ATGLDLAGGIQY
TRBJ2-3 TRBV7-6 ASSTGLAIADTQY
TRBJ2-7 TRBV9 ASSPSDAAPYEQY
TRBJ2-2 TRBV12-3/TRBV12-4 ASSKQGAGGELF